This T cell receptor (beta chain) originates from a study of cytomegalovirus exposure and HLA in healthy donors. 13 Jbeta primers and 60 Vbeta primers were used for the PCR. TCRdb's copy holds only in-frame clones and misses some; the assay was immunoSEQ multiplex PCR. The sample has around 200,000 clones; approximately 75% are singletons. As regards this clone: Its antigen is still unknown.

Findings and caveats of the study: Later analysis found that TCR beta chains associated with HLA were more clonally expanded than other, equally common chains.

Per the germline V gene, CDR1 is MGHDK and CDR2 is SYGVNS. This CDR3 is built from 18 residues. Between the trimmed V and J ends, which lost 0 bases and 0 bases, there was a span of 15 bases. This receptor was taken from a young man in good health and CMV-seropositive. The specimen sequenced was PBMCs. The V call is TRBV25-1, the J call TRBJ1-5, with D unclear. CDR3 loop: CASSEYGFTKHSNQPQHF. CDR3 in DNA: TGTGCCAGCAGTGAATATGGGTTTACTAAACATAGCAATCAGCCCCAGCATTTT. Complete variable domain (other parts from reference TRBV25-1 and TRBJ1-5): EADIYQTPRYLVIGTGKKITLECSQTMGHDKMYWYQQDPGMELHLIHYSYGVNSTEKGDLSSESTVSRIRTEHFPLTLESARPSHTSQYLCASSEYGFTKHSNQPQHFGDGTRLSIL.